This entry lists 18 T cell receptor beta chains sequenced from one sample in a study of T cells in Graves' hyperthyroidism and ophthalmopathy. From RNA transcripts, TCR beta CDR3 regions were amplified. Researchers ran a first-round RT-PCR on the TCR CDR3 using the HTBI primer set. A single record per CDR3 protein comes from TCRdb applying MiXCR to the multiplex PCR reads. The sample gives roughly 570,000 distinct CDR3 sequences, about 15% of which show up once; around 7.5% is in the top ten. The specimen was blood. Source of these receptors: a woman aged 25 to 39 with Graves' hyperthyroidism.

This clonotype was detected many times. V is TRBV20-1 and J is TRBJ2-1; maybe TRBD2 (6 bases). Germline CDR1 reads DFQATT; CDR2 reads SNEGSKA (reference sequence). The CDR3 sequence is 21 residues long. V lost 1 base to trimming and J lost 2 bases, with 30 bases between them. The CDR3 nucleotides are TGCAGTGCTAGAGTTCCACCCAGAGCGCTTCGACCGGGACTTACCTACAATGAGCAGTTCTTC. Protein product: CSARVPPRALRPGLTYNEQFF.

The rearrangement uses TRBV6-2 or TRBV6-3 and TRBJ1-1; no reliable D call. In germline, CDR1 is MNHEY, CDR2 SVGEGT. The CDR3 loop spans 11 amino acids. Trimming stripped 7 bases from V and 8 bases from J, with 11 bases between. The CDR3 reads CASNRQDEAFF. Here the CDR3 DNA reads TGTGCCAGCAACAGACAAGACGAAGCTTTCTTT.

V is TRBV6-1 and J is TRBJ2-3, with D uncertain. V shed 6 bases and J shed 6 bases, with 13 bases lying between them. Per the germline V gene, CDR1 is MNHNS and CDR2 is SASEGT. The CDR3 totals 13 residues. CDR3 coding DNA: TGTGCCAGCAGCCGACGGCCCCTGGATACGCAGTATTTT. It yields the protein CASSRRPLDTQYF.

This CDR3 reads CASRPGRSSTDTQYF. The CDR3 DNA follows: TGTGCCAGCAGACCGGGACGATCTAGCACAGATACGCAGTATTTT. The gene calls are TRBV6-2 or TRBV6-3 and TRBJ2-3; D may match TRBD1 or TRBD2 (5 bases each). From germline, CDR1 is MNHEY and CDR2 SVGEGT. V was cut by 6 bases and J by 0 bases, with 13 bases left in between. This CDR3 comprises 15 residues.

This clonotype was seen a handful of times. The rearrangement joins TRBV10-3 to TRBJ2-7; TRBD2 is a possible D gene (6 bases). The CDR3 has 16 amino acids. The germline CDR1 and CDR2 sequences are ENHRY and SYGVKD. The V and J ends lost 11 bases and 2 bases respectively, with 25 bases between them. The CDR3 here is CAPKSASGTPTYEQYF. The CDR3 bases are TGTGCCCCAAAGAGCGCCTCCGGGACTCCAACCTACGAGCAGTACTTC.

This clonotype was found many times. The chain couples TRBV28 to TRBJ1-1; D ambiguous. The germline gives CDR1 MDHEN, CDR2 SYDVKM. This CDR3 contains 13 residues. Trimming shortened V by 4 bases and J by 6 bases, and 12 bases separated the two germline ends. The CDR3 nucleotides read TGTGCCAGCAGTTCCCTCGGGAGGGCTGAAGCTTTCTTT. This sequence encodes CASSSLGRAEAFF. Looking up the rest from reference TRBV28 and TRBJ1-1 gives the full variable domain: DVKVTQSSRYLVKRTGEKVFLECVQDMDHENMFWYRQDPGLGLRLIYFSYDVKMKEKGDIPEGYSVSREKKERFSLILESASTNQTSMYLCASSSLGRAEAFFGQGTRLTVV.

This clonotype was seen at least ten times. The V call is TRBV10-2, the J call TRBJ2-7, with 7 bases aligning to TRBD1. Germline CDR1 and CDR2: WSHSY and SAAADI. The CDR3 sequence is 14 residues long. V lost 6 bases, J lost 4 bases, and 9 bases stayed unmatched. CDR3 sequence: CASSVRQGWYEQYF. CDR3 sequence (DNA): TGCGCCAGCAGCGTCCGACAGGGCTGGTACGAGCAGTACTTC.

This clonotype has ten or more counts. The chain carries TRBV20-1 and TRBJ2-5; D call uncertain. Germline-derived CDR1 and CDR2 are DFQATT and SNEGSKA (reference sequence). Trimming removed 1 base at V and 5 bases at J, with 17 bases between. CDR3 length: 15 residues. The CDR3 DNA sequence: TGCAGTGCTAGAGCTGGCGCGGACCCTCATGAGACCCAGTACTTC. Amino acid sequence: CSARAGADPHETQYF.

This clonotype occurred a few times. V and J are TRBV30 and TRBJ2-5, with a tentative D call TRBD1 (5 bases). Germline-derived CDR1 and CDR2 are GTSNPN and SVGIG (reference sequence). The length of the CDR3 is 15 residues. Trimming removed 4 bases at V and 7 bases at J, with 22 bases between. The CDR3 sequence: CAWNSQGPRLTTQYF. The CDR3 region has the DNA TGTGCCTGGAACTCCCAGGGCCCGCGGTTGACGACCCAGTACTTC. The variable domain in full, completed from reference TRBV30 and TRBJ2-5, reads SQTIHQWPATLVQPVGSPLSLECTVEGTSNPNLYWYRQAAGRGLQLLFYSVGIGQISSEVPQNLSASRPQDRQFILSSKKLLLSDSGFYLCAWNSQGPRLTTQYFGPGTRLLVL.

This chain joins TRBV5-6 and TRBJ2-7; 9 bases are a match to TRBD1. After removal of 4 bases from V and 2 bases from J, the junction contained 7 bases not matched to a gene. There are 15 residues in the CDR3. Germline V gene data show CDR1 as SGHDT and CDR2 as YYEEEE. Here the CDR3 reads CASSRNRGPTYEQYF. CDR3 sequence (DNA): TGTGCCAGCAGCCGCAACAGGGGGCCAACCTACGAGCAGTACTTC.

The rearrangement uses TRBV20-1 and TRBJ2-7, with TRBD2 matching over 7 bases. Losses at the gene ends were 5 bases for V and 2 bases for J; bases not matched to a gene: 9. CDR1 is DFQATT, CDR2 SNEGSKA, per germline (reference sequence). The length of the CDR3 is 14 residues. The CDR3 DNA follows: TGCAGTGCTCGAAGGACTAGTTTACCCTACGAGCAGTACTTC. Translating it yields CSARRTSLPYEQYF.

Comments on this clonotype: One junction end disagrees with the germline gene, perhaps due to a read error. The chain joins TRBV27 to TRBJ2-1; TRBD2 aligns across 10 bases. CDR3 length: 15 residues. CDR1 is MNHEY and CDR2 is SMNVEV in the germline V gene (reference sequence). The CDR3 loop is CAGSLASGSSLKQFF. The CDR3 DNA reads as TGTGCCGGCAGTTTAGCTAGCGGGAGCTCTCTTAAGCAGTTCTTC.

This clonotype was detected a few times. The CDR3 sequence: CASSLGIQDTQYF. In DNA, the CDR3 is TGTGCCAGCAGCCTGGGGATCCAAGATACGCAGTATTTT. The chain recombines TRBV7-3 with TRBJ2-3; the D is unclear. Per the germline V gene, CDR1 is SGHTA and CDR2 is FQGTGA. The CDR3 is made up of 13 amino acids. V lost 5 bases and J 5 bases, leaving 11 bases between the germline ends. The full variable domain, completed using reference TRBV7-3 and TRBJ2-3, is GAGVSQTPSNKVTEKGKYVELRCDPISGHTALYWYRQSLGQGPEFLIYFQGTGAADDSGLPNDRFFAVRPEGSVSTLKIQRTERGDSAVYLCASSLGIQDTQYFGPGTRLTVL.

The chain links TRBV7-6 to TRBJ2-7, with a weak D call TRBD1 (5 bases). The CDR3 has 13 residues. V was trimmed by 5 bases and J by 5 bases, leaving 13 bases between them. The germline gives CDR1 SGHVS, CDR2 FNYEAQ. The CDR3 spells CASSLRQIHEQYF. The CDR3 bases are TGTGCCAGCAGCCTGAGACAGATCCACGAGCAGTACTTC.

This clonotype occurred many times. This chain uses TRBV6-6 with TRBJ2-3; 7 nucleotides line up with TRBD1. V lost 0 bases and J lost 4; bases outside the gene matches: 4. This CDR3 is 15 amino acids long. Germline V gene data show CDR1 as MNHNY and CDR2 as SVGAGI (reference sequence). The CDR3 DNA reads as TGTGCCAGCAGTTACTCGATGGACAGGCCAGATACGCAGTATTTT. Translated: CASSYSMDRPDTQYF.

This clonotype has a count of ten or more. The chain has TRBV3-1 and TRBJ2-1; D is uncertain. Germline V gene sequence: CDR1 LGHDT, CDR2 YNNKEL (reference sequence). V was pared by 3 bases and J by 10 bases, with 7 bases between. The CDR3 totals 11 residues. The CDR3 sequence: CASSQRSEQFF. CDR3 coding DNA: TGTGCCAGCAGCCAGAGGAGCGAGCAGTTCTTC.

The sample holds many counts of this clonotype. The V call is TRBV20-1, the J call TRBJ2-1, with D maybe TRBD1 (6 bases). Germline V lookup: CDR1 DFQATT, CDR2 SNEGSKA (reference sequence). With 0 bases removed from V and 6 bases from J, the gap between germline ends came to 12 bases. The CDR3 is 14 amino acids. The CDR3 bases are TGCAGTGCTAGAGACATACAGGGTGCCAATGAGCAGTTCTTC. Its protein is CSARDIQGANEQFF.

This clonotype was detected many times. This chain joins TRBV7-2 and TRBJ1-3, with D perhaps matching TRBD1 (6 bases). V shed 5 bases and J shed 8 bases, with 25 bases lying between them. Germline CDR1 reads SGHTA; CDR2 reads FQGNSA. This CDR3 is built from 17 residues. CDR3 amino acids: CASSLMPGQPSVDTIYF. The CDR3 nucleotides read TGTGCCAGCAGCCTCATGCCTGGACAGCCCTCTGTGGACACCATATATTTT.